The 27 T cell receptor beta chains below all came from one sample that was sequenced in a study of shared clonotypes between healthy human individuals. Sequencing used immunoSEQ multiplex PCR; TCRdb keeps in-frame clones, though not all of them. The sample yields hundreds of thousands of clones, under 95% seen once. Naive CD8 cells lacked CD45RO, underwent positive selection for CCR7 and left out terminally differentiated effector memory CD45RA+ cells. The sequenced sample consisted of naive CD8+ T cells sorted from blood. Receptor source: a man aged 25 to 45 in good health.

The V call is TRBV5-4, the J call TRBJ2-1; TRBD1 or TRBD2 may be the D gene (5 bases each). Looked up from germline, CDR1 is SGHNT and CDR2 is YYREEE (reference sequence). There are 14 residues in the CDR3. V was pared by 4 bases and J by 7 bases, with 15 bases between. The CDR3 DNA follows: TGTGCCAGCAGCACCGGGACCCTCCCTAATGAGCAGTTCTTC. Protein product: CASSTGTLPNEQFF. Complete variable domain (other parts from reference TRBV5-4 and TRBJ2-1): ETGVTQSPTHLIKTRGQQVTLRCSSQSGHNTVSWYQQALGQGPQFIFQYYREEENGRGNFPPRFSGLQFPNYSSELNVNALELDDSALYLCASSTGTLPNEQFFGPGTRLTVL.

The CDR3 nucleotides are TGCAGCGTTGTGGCGGGGAACACTGAAGCTTTCTTT. Translated, it gives CSVVAGNTEAFF. This chain links TRBV29-1 with TRBJ1-1; no clear D. The CDR3 sequence is 12 residues long. V lost 4 bases, J lost 1 base, and 7 bases lay in between. Germline-derived CDR1 and CDR2 are SQVTM and ANQGSEA.

The sample holds a few counts of this clone. This chain links TRBV28 with TRBJ2-5; D is possibly TRBD2 (5 bases). CDR1 is MDHEN, CDR2 SYDVKM, per germline. This CDR3 spans 13 amino acids. Trimming cost V 3 bases and J 2 bases, with 7 bases left between them. Here the CDR3 reads CASSFGEQETQYF. For the CDR3, the DNA is TGTGCCAGCAGTTTCGGGGAGCAAGAGACCCAGTACTTC.

This chain uses TRBV10-1 with TRBJ2-7, with D perhaps assigned TRBD1 or TRBD2 (6 bases each). Looked up from germline, CDR1 is WNHNN and CDR2 is SYGVQD (reference sequence). The V and J ends lost 6 bases and 2 bases respectively, with 11 bases between them. The CDR3 has 13 amino acids. CDR3 DNA: TGCGCCAGCAGCGGGGGCGGAACCTACGAGCAGTACTTC. Protein product: CASSGGGTYEQYF.

CDR3 sequence reads: CASSSGTASSYEQYF. Written as DNA, the CDR3 is TGTGCCAGCAGCTCCGGGACAGCAAGCTCCTACGAGCAGTACTTC. The V and J genes are TRBV7-2 and TRBJ2-7, with TRBD1 identical over 7 bases. V shed 4 bases and J 0 bases; nucleotides not matched to a gene: 6. Germline V gives CDR1 SGHTA, CDR2 FQGNSA. The CDR3 loop spans 15 amino acids.

V and J are TRBV9 and TRBJ2-1; perhaps D is TRBD1 or TRBD2 (5 bases each). The V end was cut by 0 bases, the J end by 7 bases, with 14 bases between. The CDR3 is made up of 15 amino acids. Germline CDR1 and CDR2: SGDLS and YYNGEE. The CDR3 sequence: CASSVGEGMRNEQFF. For the CDR3, the DNA is TGTGCCAGCAGCGTAGGAGAGGGGATGAGAAATGAGCAGTTCTTC.

Comment on this clone: Within the sample, other DNA sequences also encode this same CDR3. The chain joins TRBV7-9 to TRBJ2-6; no firm D call. The ends were cut back, 3 bases at V and 0 bases at J, with 3 bases in the middle. The CDR3 sequence is 14 residues long. Germline assignment: CDR1 SEHNR and CDR2 FQNEAQ (reference sequence). CDR3 protein: CASSLVSGANVLTF. In DNA, the CDR3 is TGTGCCAGCAGCTTGGTCTCTGGGGCCAACGTCCTGACTTTC.

The chain carries TRBV4-1 and TRBJ2-7; D could derive from TRBD1 or TRBD2 (7 bases each). The V end lost 2 bases, the J end lost 7 bases, and 15 bases lay between the germline ends. The CDR3 runs 14 residues. Per germline, CDR1 MGHRA and CDR2 YSYEKL. The CDR3 here is CASSQTQGGREQYF. The CDR3 DNA reads as TGCGCCAGCAGCCAAACCCAGGGGGGGAGAGAGCAGTACTTC.

J is TRBJ1-4 and V is TRBV5-1; D ambiguous. The germline CDR1 and CDR2 sequences are SGHRS and YFSETQ. The length of the CDR3 is 13 residues. V gave up 6 bases and J gave up 3 bases, with 9 bases separating them. The CDR3 coding sequence is TGCGCCAGCACTGAAGAAGCTAATGAAAAACTGTTTTTT. Protein sequence: CASTEEANEKLFF. Together with reference TRBV5-1 and TRBJ1-4, the CDR3 gives the full variable domain: KAGVTQTPRYLIKTRGQQVTLSCSPISGHRSVSWYQQTPGQGLQFLFEYFSETQRNKGNFPGRFSGRQFSNSRSEMNVSTLELGDSALYLCASTEEANEKLFFGSGTQLSVL.

The rearrangement joins TRBV5-5 to TRBJ2-7; 8 bases are shared with TRBD1. With V trimmed by 3 bases and J by 1 base, 9 bases remained unmatched. Germline assignment: CDR1 SGHKS and CDR2 YYEKEE (reference sequence). The CDR3 contains 16 residues. Here the CDR3 DNA reads TGTGCCAGCAGCTCGACCACCAGGGACAGGTCCTACGAGCAGTACTTC. This codes for CASSSTTRDRSYEQYF.

J is TRBJ2-7 and V is TRBV28; D tentatively fits TRBD1 or TRBD2 (7 bases each). This CDR3 spans 16 amino acids. The V end lost 4 bases, the J end lost 7 bases, and 23 bases lay between the germline ends. Germline V gene data show CDR1 as MDHEN and CDR2 as SYDVKM. The CDR3 spells CASSSNRGGTLREQYF. CDR3 DNA: TGTGCCAGCAGTTCCAACAGGGGAGGGACCCTACGGGAGCAGTACTTC.

The V gene is TRBV6-5, the J gene TRBJ2-1, with 12 bases lining up with TRBD2. The CDR3 is made up of 15 amino acids. J was trimmed by 6 bases and V by 6 bases; bases with no gene match: 6. CDR1 is MNHEY and CDR2 is SVGAGI in the germline V gene. The CDR3 sequence is CASRLAGGPGNEQFF. The CDR3 DNA is TGTGCCAGCAGGCTAGCGGGAGGGCCGGGCAATGAGCAGTTCTTC.

The V call is TRBV6-5, the J call TRBJ2-7, with TRBD2 matching over 9 bases. Germline values: CDR1 MNHEY, CDR2 SVGAGI. This CDR3 has 16 amino acids. Trimming at V came to 2 bases and at J to 2 bases, leaving 7 bases not matched to a gene. The CDR3 DNA reads TGTGCCAGCAGTTACCTTAGCGGGAGCAGCACCTACGAGCAGTACTTC. Translating it yields CASSYLSGSSTYEQYF.

CDR3 nucleotides: TGTGCCAGCAGCTCCATTTGGGAGACCCAGTACTTC. Its translation: CASSSIWETQYF. J is TRBJ2-5 and V is TRBV7-8; no clear D gene. CDR1 is SGHVS, CDR2 FQNEAQ, per germline. This CDR3 comprises 12 residues. The V end was cut by 4 bases, the J end by 5 bases, with 8 bases between.

This clone was detected once. This chain connects TRBV6-6 to TRBJ2-7; D ambiguous. V lost 6 bases to trimming and J lost 7 bases, with 13 bases between them. This CDR3 spans 12 amino acids. The germline gives CDR1 MNHNY, CDR2 SVGAGI (reference sequence). The CDR3 region is CASSSNSREQYF. CDR3 nucleotides: TGTGCCAGCAGCAGTAACTCGAGAGAGCAGTACTTC.

Comment on this clone: The same CDR3 arises from other DNA sequences in this sample as well. The rearrangement links TRBV27 to TRBJ2-7; 7 bases line up with TRBD1. The CDR3 contains 15 residues. V lost 2 bases to trimming and J lost 0 bases; unmatched junction nucleotides: 4. Germline V gene lookup returns CDR1 MNHEY and CDR2 SMNVEV (reference sequence). The CDR3 reads CASSLSAGGSYEQYF. The CDR3, as DNA: TGTGCCAGCAGTTTAAGCGCAGGGGGCTCCTACGAGCAGTACTTC.

The V and J genes are TRBV27 and TRBJ2-1, with no clear D. The CDR3 length is 16 residues. Germline CDR1 MNHEY, CDR2 SMNVEV (reference sequence). Trimming pared 0 bases from V and 3 bases from J, leaving 12 bases between. CDR3 DNA: TGTGCCAGCAGTTTATCGATGGAGCCCTACTACAATGAGCAGTTCTTC. Its protein product is CASSLSMEPYYNEQFF.

The chain is built from TRBV5-4 and TRBJ2-3; 13 positions match TRBD2. J gave up 8 bases and V 4 bases, and 7 bases lay outside the gene matches. CDR1 SGHNT and CDR2 YYREEE come from the germline V gene (reference sequence). This CDR3 is built from 15 residues. Here the CDR3 DNA reads TGTGCCAGCAGCCCCGGACTAGCGGGAGTGGGTACGCAGTATTTT. It codes for CASSPGLAGVGTQYF.

The J gene is TRBJ2-7, the V gene TRBV7-9; D gene ambiguous. Trimming left V 5 bases short and J 3 bases short, with 14 bases between. The CDR3 loop spans 14 amino acids. Germline lookup yields CDR1 SEHNR and CDR2 FQNEAQ (reference sequence). The CDR3 protein is CASSPRTAFYEQYF. The CDR3 DNA sequence: TGTGCCAGCAGCCCTAGGACGGCATTCTACGAGCAGTACTTC.

This clone appeared a single time. The chain links TRBV7-6 to TRBJ2-2; the D gene is possibly TRBD1 (5 bases). Trimming pared 3 bases from V and 1 base from J, leaving 9 bases between. The CDR3 is made up of 15 amino acids. Germline V gene lookup returns CDR1 SGHVS and CDR2 FNYEAQ. CDR3 sequence reads: CASSFSGRNTGELFF. Here the CDR3 DNA reads TGTGCCAGCAGCTTTTCAGGGCGGAACACCGGGGAGCTGTTTTTT.

V usage is TRBV19 and J usage is TRBJ2-4, with D unresolved. Trimming stripped 8 bases from V and 6 bases from J, with 29 bases between. The CDR3 is made up of 18 amino acids. The germline V gene has CDR1 LNHDA and CDR2 SQIVND (reference sequence). The CDR3 spells CASSIKRLGTGPPNIQYF. DNA for the CDR3: TGTGCCAGTTCGATCAAACGACTGGGCACGGGCCCACCAAACATTCAGTACTTC.

The rearrangement joins TRBV2 to TRBJ2-1, with TRBD2 matching 11 bases. The length of the CDR3 is 15 residues. J gave up 6 bases and V 7 bases, and 8 bases lay outside the gene matches. Germline assignment: CDR1 SNHLY and CDR2 FYNNEI. The CDR3: CASTFSGRASNEQFF. The CDR3 DNA sequence: TGTGCCAGCACCTTTAGCGGGAGGGCTTCCAATGAGCAGTTCTTC.

The J gene is TRBJ2-5, the V gene TRBV27; D is unclear. V was cut by 1 base and J by 2 bases, with 14 bases left in between. The CDR3 covers 16 residues. Germline values: CDR1 MNHEY, CDR2 SMNVEV (reference sequence). The CDR3 is CASSLLVPATQETQYF. CDR3 DNA sequence: TGTGCCAGCAGTTTATTAGTTCCCGCCACACAAGAGACCCAGTACTTC.

Only a few counts were recorded for this clone. The genes are TRBV7-9 and TRBJ2-4; D possibly matches TRBD1 or TRBD2 (5 bases each). CDR1 is SEHNR and CDR2 is FQNEAQ in the germline V gene (reference sequence). Trimming removed 6 bases at V and 8 bases at J, with 8 bases between. This CDR3 is 11 amino acids long. DNA of the CDR3: TGTGCCAGCAGGGGGGAGTACATTCAGTACTTC. It codes for CASRGEYIQYF. The full variable domain, its missing parts supplied by reference TRBV7-9 and TRBJ2-4, is DTGVSQNPRHKITKRGQNVTFRCDPISEHNRLYWYRQTLGQGPEFLTYFQNEAQLEKSRLLSDRFSAERPKGSFSTLEIQRTEQGDSAMYLCASRGEYIQYFGAGTRLSVL.

The chain is built from TRBV7-9 and TRBJ2-7; 7 bases fit TRBD1. This CDR3 spans 14 amino acids. Germline V CDR1 and CDR2: SEHNR, FQNEAQ (reference sequence). The junction had 4 bases not matched to a gene; V was cut back by 1 base and J by 4 bases. This chain's CDR3 is CASSLGTGLYEQYF. Written as DNA, the CDR3 is TGTGCCAGCAGCTTAGGGACAGGTTTATACGAGCAGTACTTC.

This chain uses TRBV7-2 with TRBJ2-7; 8 bases are a match to TRBD2. The CDR3 spans 13 residues. In germline, CDR1 is SGHTA, CDR2 FQGNSA. After removal of 5 bases from V and 7 bases from J, the junction contained 7 bases not matched to a gene. CDR3 in DNA: TGTGCCAGCAGCGGGGGACTAGAAGTAGAGCAGTACTTC. Translation gives CASSGGLEVEQYF.

The chain joins TRBV27 to TRBJ2-1; D perhaps matches TRBD2 (7 bases). Germline V gene data show CDR1 as MNHEY and CDR2 as SMNVEV (reference sequence). The CDR3 length is 16 residues. Trimming removed 3 bases from V and 0 bases from J, with 12 bases in between. The CDR3 region has the DNA TGTGCCAGCAGTTTGATGGGGGGGGCCTCCTACAATGAGCAGTTCTTC. As protein: CASSLMGGASYNEQFF.